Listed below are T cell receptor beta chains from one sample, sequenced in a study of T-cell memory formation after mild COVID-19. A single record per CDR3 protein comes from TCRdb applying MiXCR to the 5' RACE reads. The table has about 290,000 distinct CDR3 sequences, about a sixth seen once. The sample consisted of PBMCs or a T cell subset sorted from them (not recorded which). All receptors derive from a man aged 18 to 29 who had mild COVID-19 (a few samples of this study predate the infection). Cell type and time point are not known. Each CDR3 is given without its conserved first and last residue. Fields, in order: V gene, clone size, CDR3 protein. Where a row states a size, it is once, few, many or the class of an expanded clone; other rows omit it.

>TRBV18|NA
ASSPPRTANTEAF
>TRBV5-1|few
ASRAQGDRDTQY
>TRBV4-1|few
ASSHFRHREGRTNEKLF
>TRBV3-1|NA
ASSRVSAGELF
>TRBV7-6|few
ASSVRQGINTGELF
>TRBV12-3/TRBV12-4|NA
ASIPGDRGTGELF
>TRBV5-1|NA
ASSRSAATEAF
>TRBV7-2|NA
ASSALPSARTQY
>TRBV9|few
ASSVAAGRLETQY
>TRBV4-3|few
ASSQAYRAHPPRGNEQF
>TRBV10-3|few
AAGPRGETQY
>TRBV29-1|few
SVEELFEQF
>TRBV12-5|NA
ASGPGQGAKRSNQPQH
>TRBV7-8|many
ASSPGFGDKNNEQF
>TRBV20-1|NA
SAREGAKDTEAF
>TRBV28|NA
ASSPGQTNEKLF
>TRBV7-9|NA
ASSLDGTEAF
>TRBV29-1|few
SVELAGATGEQF
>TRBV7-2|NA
ASTRDRGPDTQY
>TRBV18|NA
ASTSLGSPTGELF
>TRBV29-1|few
SVSGDRDSPLRANVLT
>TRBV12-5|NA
ASGLVQGSSYNEQF
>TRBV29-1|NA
SVAREGRGTGELF
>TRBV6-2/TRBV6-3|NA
ASRKGRVSNQPQH
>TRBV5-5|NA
ASSPAWRGPPGQY
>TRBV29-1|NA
SAHGATQY
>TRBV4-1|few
ASSHGRTGANEKLF
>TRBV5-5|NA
ASSLYPADQETQY
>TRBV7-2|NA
ASSQRDRGDGELF
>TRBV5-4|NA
ASGEGGDTQY
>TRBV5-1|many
ASSLGTPEGGYT
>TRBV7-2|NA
ASRQGSGLQYGYT
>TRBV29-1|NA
SVVGTGFSEQY
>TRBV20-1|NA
SALLPPGMNTEAF
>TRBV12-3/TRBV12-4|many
ASRSTGLGTDTQY
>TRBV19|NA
ASSDRDKASVVSEAF
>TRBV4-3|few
ASSQDPRQSYEQY
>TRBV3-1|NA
ASSQDRRTGGTGELF
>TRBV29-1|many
SVEDLGSRDTQY
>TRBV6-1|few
ASTPSGHLFEKLF
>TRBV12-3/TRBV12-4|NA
ASSLGGGRPYNEQF
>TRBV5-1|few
ASSGSRSSGANVLT
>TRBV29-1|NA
SVNGGTIDTQY
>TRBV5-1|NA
ASSPGPSYDETQY
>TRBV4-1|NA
ASSQGRGDFNYGYT
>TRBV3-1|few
ASSQLPGQGHQPQH
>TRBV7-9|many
ASSAGETQY
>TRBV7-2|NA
ASSLDWGKRAPLH